The clone carrying this TCR beta chain was observed once. The CDR3 is made up of 13 amino acids. CDR1 and CDR2 (germline): LNHDA, SQIVND (reference sequence). V lost 9 bases and J lost 4, with 12 bases in between. The source of the sample is a study of blood T cells in healthy people across ages. Those donating, healthy Caucasian individuals from Russia, were aged roughly 6 to 100. The second PCR ran roughly 7 to 11 cycles with a sample-barcoded 5' primer and J-beta primers. Each CDR3 protein gets one entry after TCRdb re-called the 5' RACE reads with MiXCR. The data contain some 1.5 million distinct CDR3 sequences, about 28% of them singletons.

This chain connects TRBV19 to TRBJ1-4; D possibly corresponds to TRBD1 (5 bases). The origin of this receptor is a woman in her 30s in good health. The sample consisted of blood. The CDR3 loop is CASGTGNNEKLFF. The DNA of the CDR3 is TGTGCCAGCGGGACGGGCAATAATGAAAAACTGTTTTTT. Full variable domain (rest looked up from reference TRBV19 and TRBJ1-4): DGGITQSPKYLFRKEGQNVTLSCEQNLNHDAMYWYRQDPGQGLRLIYYSQIVNDFQKGDIAEGYSVSREKKESFPLTVTSAQKNPTAFYLCASGTGNNEKLFFGSGTQLSVL.